This T cell receptor beta chain derives from a study of blood T cell repertoires in COVID-19. Study summary: The United States, Italy and Spain supplied acute and convalescent COVID-19 samples.

The CDR3 has 15 residues. Germline V gene lookup returns CDR1 SNHLY and CDR2 FYNNEI. Trimming took 2 bases from V and 8 from J; bases not matched to a gene: 9. Produced via immunoSEQ multiplex PCR; TCRdb's table is partial and in-frame only. The sample lists 380,000 or so clones, 89% occurring once. The sequence derives from a man aged 40-55 years with acute or convalescent COVID-19. The rearrangement uses TRBV2 and TRBJ2-1, with 7 bases aligning to TRBD2. Sequencing input: peripheral blood. The CDR3 DNA reads TGTGCCAGCAGTGAACTTGCGGGAGTTATGGATGAGCAGTTCTTC. Translating gives CASSELAGVMDEQFF.